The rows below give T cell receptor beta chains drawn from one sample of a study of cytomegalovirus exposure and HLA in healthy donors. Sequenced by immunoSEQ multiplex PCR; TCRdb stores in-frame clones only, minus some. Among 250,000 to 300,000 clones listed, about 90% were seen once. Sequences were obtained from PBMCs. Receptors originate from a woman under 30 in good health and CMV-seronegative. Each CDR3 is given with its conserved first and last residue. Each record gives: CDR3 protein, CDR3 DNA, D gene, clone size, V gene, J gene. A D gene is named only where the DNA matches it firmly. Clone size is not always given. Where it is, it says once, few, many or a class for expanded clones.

CDR3aa: CASSQANQNIQYF; CDR3nt: TGTGCCAGCAGCCAGGCCAACCAAAACATTCAGTACTTC; d_gene: .; abundance: .; v_gene: TRBV14; j_gene: TRBJ2-4
CDR3aa: CASSLGGGGNTEAFF; CDR3nt: TGTGCCAGCAGCCTAGGGGGAGGGGGTAACACTGAAGCTTTCTTT; d_gene: .; abundance: .; v_gene: TRBV7-9; j_gene: TRBJ1-1
CDR3aa: CASSHRQQPSTDTQYF; CDR3nt: TGTGCCAGCAGTCACCGACAGCAACCTAGCACAGATACGCAGTATTTT; d_gene: .; abundance: .; v_gene: TRBV27; j_gene: TRBJ2-3
CDR3aa: CASSVSGGQPDTQYF; CDR3nt: TGTGCCAGCAGCGTTAGCGGGGGTCAACCGGATACGCAGTATTTT; d_gene: TRBD2; abundance: .; v_gene: TRBV5-4; j_gene: TRBJ2-3
CDR3aa: CASSQDYRDSNTEAFF; CDR3nt: TGCGCCAGCAGCCAAGATTACCGGGACAGCAACACTGAAGCTTTCTTT; d_gene: TRBD1; abundance: .; v_gene: TRBV4-3; j_gene: TRBJ1-1
CDR3aa: CASSLGQGTYSPLHF; CDR3nt: TGTGCCAGCAGCTTAGGGCAGGGAACATATTCACCCCTCCACTTT; d_gene: .; abundance: .; v_gene: TRBV7-2; j_gene: TRBJ1-6
CDR3aa: CASSPDRGGTEAFF; CDR3nt: TGTGCCAGCTCACCCGACAGGGGAGGGACTGAAGCTTTCTTT; d_gene: TRBD1; abundance: .; v_gene: TRBV18; j_gene: TRBJ1-1
CDR3aa: CAWEVRGQNSPLHF; CDR3nt: TGTGCCTGGGAAGTGAGGGGGCAAAATTCACCCCTCCACTTT; d_gene: TRBD1; abundance: .; v_gene: TRBV30; j_gene: TRBJ1-6
CDR3aa: CASSVDISEQYF; CDR3nt: TGTGCCAGCAGTGTGGACATATCCGAGCAGTACTTC; d_gene: .; abundance: .; v_gene: TRBV2; j_gene: TRBJ2-7
CDR3aa: CASRYGQGNTEAFF; CDR3nt: TGTGCCAGCAGATACGGACAGGGGAACACTGAAGCTTTCTTT; d_gene: TRBD1; abundance: .; v_gene: TRBV27; j_gene: TRBJ1-1
CDR3aa: CASSLGQARSEAFF; CDR3nt: TGTGCCAGCAGCTTAGGCCAGGCACGTTCTGAAGCTTTCTTT; d_gene: .; abundance: .; v_gene: TRBV7-6; j_gene: TRBJ1-1
CDR3aa: CSVPGTGVLTEQFF; CDR3nt: TGCAGCGTTCCCGGGACAGGGGTTCTGACTGAGCAGTTCTTC; d_gene: TRBD1; abundance: .; v_gene: TRBV29-1; j_gene: TRBJ2-1
CDR3aa: CASRSGQTLKGAQHF; CDR3nt: TGTGCCAGCAGGTCCGGACAGACCCTGAAGGGGGCCCAGCATTTT; d_gene: .; abundance: .; v_gene: TRBV2; j_gene: TRBJ1-5
CDR3aa: CASSPPGAQGYTEAFF; CDR3nt: TGTGCCAGCTCACCACCGGGTGCACAGGGCTACACTGAAGCTTTCTTT; d_gene: .; abundance: .; v_gene: TRBV18; j_gene: TRBJ1-1
CDR3aa: CASSTTHRYPVYEQYF; CDR3nt: TGTGCCAGCAGCACCACTCACAGGTATCCGGTCTACGAGCAGTACTTC; d_gene: .; abundance: .; v_gene: TRBV5-5; j_gene: TRBJ2-7
CDR3aa: CASSLEETSNEQFF; CDR3nt: TGTGCCAGCAGTTTAGAGGAGACTAGCAATGAGCAGTTCTTC; d_gene: .; abundance: few; v_gene: TRBV27; j_gene: TRBJ2-1
CDR3aa: CASSFQRGYQETQYF; CDR3nt: TGCGCCAGCAGCTTTCAGCGGGGGTACCAAGAGACCCAGTACTTC; d_gene: TRBD2; abundance: .; v_gene: TRBV5-1; j_gene: TRBJ2-5
CDR3aa: CSGQQGGANTGELFF; CDR3nt: TGCAGCGGACAACAAGGGGGCGCGAACACCGGGGAGCTGTTTTTT; d_gene: TRBD1; abundance: once; v_gene: TRBV29-1; j_gene: TRBJ2-2
CDR3aa: CASSLSRRGTGGSRDTQYF; CDR3nt: TGTGCCAGCAGCTTATCTCGTCGCGGGACAGGGGGCTCGAGGGATACGCAGTATTTT; d_gene: TRBD1; abundance: .; v_gene: TRBV11-2; j_gene: TRBJ2-3
CDR3aa: CASSVQSYEQYF; CDR3nt: TGTGCCAGCAGCGTCCAGTCCTACGAGCAGTACTTC; d_gene: .; abundance: .; v_gene: TRBV21-1; j_gene: TRBJ2-7
CDR3aa: CASSPEEGSYNEQFF; CDR3nt: TGTGCCAGCAGCCCCGAGGAGGGGAGCTACAATGAGCAGTTCTTC; d_gene: .; abundance: once; v_gene: TRBV5-4; j_gene: TRBJ2-1
CDR3aa: CASSEQAPYTEAFF; CDR3nt: TGTGCCAGCAGTGAGCAGGCGCCGTACACTGAAGCTTTCTTT; d_gene: .; abundance: once; v_gene: TRBV2; j_gene: TRBJ1-1
CDR3aa: CASSPRVTASAMNTEAFF; CDR3nt: TGTGCCAGCAGCCCCAGAGTGACAGCCAGTGCTATGAACACTGAAGCTTTCTTT; d_gene: .; abundance: .; v_gene: TRBV9; j_gene: TRBJ1-1
CDR3aa: CASSLGGSNTGELFF; CDR3nt: TGTGCCAGCAGCCTTGGGGGGTCGAACACCGGGGAGCTGTTTTTT; d_gene: .; abundance: .; v_gene: TRBV11-3; j_gene: TRBJ2-2
CDR3aa: CASRTRDSHYNSPLHF; CDR3nt: TGTGCCAGCAGGACCCGGGACAGCCACTACAATTCACCCCTCCACTTT; d_gene: TRBD1; abundance: .; v_gene: TRBV7-2; j_gene: TRBJ1-6
CDR3aa: CASSLTYASYEQYF; CDR3nt: TGTGCCAGCAGCTTGACATACGCTTCCTACGAGCAGTACTTC; d_gene: .; abundance: .; v_gene: TRBV5-6; j_gene: TRBJ2-7
CDR3aa: CASSLGLPPLHF; CDR3nt: TGTGCCAGCAGCTTAGGGCTTCCGCCCCTCCACTTT; d_gene: .; abundance: few; v_gene: TRBV7-9; j_gene: TRBJ1-6
CDR3aa: CASSESLGASYNEQFF; CDR3nt: TGTGCCAGCAGTGAATCGTTGGGGGCCTCCTACAATGAGCAGTTCTTC; d_gene: .; abundance: .; v_gene: TRBV2; j_gene: TRBJ2-1
CDR3aa: CASSLVGEGSADTEAFF; CDR3nt: TGTGCCAGCAGCTTAGTGGGTGAGGGCTCGGCGGACACTGAAGCTTTCTTT; d_gene: .; abundance: .; v_gene: TRBV7-8; j_gene: TRBJ1-1
CDR3aa: CASSLTANTEAFF; CDR3nt: TGTGCCAGCAGCTTGACAGCCAACACTGAAGCTTTCTTT; d_gene: .; abundance: .; v_gene: TRBV28; j_gene: TRBJ1-1
CDR3aa: CASLPARRGSNTGELFF; CDR3nt: TGTGCCAGCCTCCCAGCCAGGCGGGGTTCGAACACCGGGGAGCTGTTTTTT; d_gene: .; abundance: .; v_gene: TRBV19; j_gene: TRBJ2-2
CDR3aa: CAISESSSNQPQHF; CDR3nt: TGTGCCATCAGTGAGAGCTCGAGCAATCAGCCCCAGCATTTT; d_gene: .; abundance: few; v_gene: TRBV10-3; j_gene: TRBJ1-5
CDR3aa: CASRLYRTGNTIYF; CDR3nt: TGTGCCAGCAGACTATACCGTACTGGAAACACCATATATTTT; d_gene: .; abundance: .; v_gene: TRBV4-2; j_gene: TRBJ1-3